This is a list of T cell receptor beta chains from one sample in a study of blood T cell repertoires in COVID-19. Sequencing used immunoSEQ multiplex PCR; TCRdb keeps in-frame clones, though not all of them. Of about 210,000 clones listed, roughly 85% were seen once; the top ten hold 3% to 4%. The sequenced sample was PBMCs or T cells enriched from blood (not recorded which). Source of these receptors: a woman between 35 and 50 years old with acute COVID-19. Both conserved end residues are trimmed from each CDR3. Some rows mark clone size as missing; the rest say once, few, many or name a class of expanded clone.

>TRBJ1-1|NA|TRBV28
ASSFAGTGGGEAF
>TRBJ1-5|NA|TRBV2
ASSLPGTGYQPQH
>TRBJ1-6|NA|TRBV9
ASSVGGPGSPLH
>TRBJ2-7|NA|TRBV7-2
ASSVRSNPPAVYEQY
>TRBJ1-2|NA|TRBV3-1/TRBV3-2
ASSQGEGYGYT
>TRBJ2-3|NA|TRBV7-6
ASRGAARAAGSSTDTQY
>TRBJ1-2|NA|TRBV3-1/TRBV3-2
ASSHYRVGGYT
>TRBJ1-2|NA|TRBV20-1
SASRAGGYT
>TRBJ1-2|NA|TRBV19
ASDPTGGYGYT
>TRBJ2-1|NA|TRBV27
ASRPYLTAASYNEQF
>TRBJ2-2|NA|TRBV9
ASSVQGIAELF
>TRBJ1-1|NA|TRBV19
ASSNTGITEAF
>TRBJ1-5|NA|TRBV29-1
SVRQDSNQPQH
>TRBJ2-2|once|TRBV4-1
ASSQGGQASLNSWELF
>TRBJ2-7|once|TRBV11-2
VNPPGPRGQY
>TRBJ1-1|NA|TRBV29-1
SVLGAKVNTEAF
>TRBJ1-5|NA|TRBV7-3
ASTPRRYWPNQPQH
>TRBJ2-7|NA|TRBV28
ASTGTYEQY
>TRBJ2-1|few|TRBV5-1
ASSLGTGPYNEQF
>TRBJ1-1|NA|TRBV28
ASSFLPPYTEAF
>TRBJ1-5|NA|TRBV6-5
ASSELPQH
>TRBJ2-2|few|TRBV5-1
ASSPDTNTGELF
>TRBJ2-7|NA|TRBV28
ASSSSGTGDYEQY
>TRBJ2-2|NA|TRBV9
ASSPVQNTGELF
>TRBJ2-1|NA|TRBV30
AWSSSGEQF
>TRBJ2-1|NA|TRBV6-5
ASGTHPRARAF
>TRBJ2-2|NA|TRBV28
ASSTGERLF
>TRBJ2-1|NA|TRBV7-2
ASRQGLALSYNEQF
>TRBJ2-1|NA|TRBV15
ATSRDFGTTYNEQF
>TRBJ1-1|NA|TRBV10-2
ARRGGFTGVGVTEAF
>TRBJ1-5|many|TRBV11-2
ASSLGLGQGEVQPQH
>TRBJ1-1|few|TRBV7-9
ASSPGGQGYTEAF
>TRBJ2-1|many|TRBV6-5
ASNTGTGGYNEQF
>TRBJ1-3|NA|TRBV12-3/TRBV12-4
ASSFYSTIY
>TRBJ2-3|NA|TRBV28
ASSSTLKRGRADTQY
>TRBJ2-7|NA|TRBV6-2/TRBV6-3
ASSSGTLPYEQY
>TRBJ2-3|NA|TRBV2
ASSEAPAGGSDTQY
>TRBJ2-2|once|TRBV28
ASSPATGNVGELF
>TRBJ2-2|NA|TRBV7-2
ASSLDLREGNTGELF
>TRBJ1-1|NA|TRBV25-1
ASRTVTGRSEAF
>TRBJ1-2|NA|TRBV29-1
SVIGTGGSYGYT
>TRBJ2-7|NA|TRBV11-2
ASSRDGRGTYEQY
>TRBJ1-2|NA|TRBV18
ASSPGGGYGYT
>TRBJ1-1|NA|TRBV27
ASSSPSRANTEAF
>TRBJ2-7|NA|TRBV4-1
ASSQIRPGVSYEQY
>TRBJ2-5|NA|TRBV7-8
ASSLREANPRETQY
>TRBJ1-5|once|TRBV25-1
ASSVTGSNQPQH
>TRBJ1-2|few|TRBV5-6
ASSSQGYGYT
>TRBJ2-7|NA|TRBV5-5
ASSLRQGAFYEQY
>TRBJ1-2|NA|TRBV24-1
ATSEAGTGYGYT
>TRBJ1-1|NA|TRBV5-1
ASSLFGSNTEAF
>TRBJ2-7|NA|TRBV2
ASSAAGGRSYEQY
>TRBJ2-3|NA|TRBV27
ASSLGGTSTDTQY